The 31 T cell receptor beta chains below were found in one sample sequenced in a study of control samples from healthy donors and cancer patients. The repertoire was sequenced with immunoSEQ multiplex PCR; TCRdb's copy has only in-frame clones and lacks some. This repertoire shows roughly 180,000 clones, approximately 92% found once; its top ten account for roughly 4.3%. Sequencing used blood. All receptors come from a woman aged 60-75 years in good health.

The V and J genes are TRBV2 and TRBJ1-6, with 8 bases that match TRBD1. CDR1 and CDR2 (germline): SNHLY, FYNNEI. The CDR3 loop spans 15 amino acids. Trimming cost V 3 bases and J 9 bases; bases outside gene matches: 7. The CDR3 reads CASSEGPGGGSPLHF. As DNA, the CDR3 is TGTGCCAGCAGTGAGGGACCAGGGGGCGGTTCACCCCTCCACTTT. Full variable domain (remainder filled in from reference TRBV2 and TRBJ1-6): EPEVTQTPSHQVTQMGQEVILRCVPISNHLYFYWYRQILGQKVEFLVSFYNNEISEKSEIFDDQFSVERPDGSNFTLKIRSTKLEDSAMYFCASSEGPGGGSPLHFGNGTRLTVT.

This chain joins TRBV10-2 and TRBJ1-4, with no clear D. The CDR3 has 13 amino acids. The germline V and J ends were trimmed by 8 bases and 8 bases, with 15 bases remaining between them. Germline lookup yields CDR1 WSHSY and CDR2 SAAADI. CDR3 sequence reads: CASGNPFSEKLFF. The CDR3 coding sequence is TGCGCCAGCGGTAACCCTTTCTCCGAAAAACTGTTTTTT.

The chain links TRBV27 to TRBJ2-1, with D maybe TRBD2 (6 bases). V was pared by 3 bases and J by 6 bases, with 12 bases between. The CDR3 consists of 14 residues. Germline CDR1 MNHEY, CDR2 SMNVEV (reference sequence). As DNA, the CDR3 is TGTGCCAGCAGTTTGGGGGGAGCTCGCAATGAGCAGTTCTTC. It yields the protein CASSLGGARNEQFF.

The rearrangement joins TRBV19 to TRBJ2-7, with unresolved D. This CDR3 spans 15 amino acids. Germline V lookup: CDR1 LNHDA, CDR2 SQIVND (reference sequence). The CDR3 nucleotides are TGTGCGAGCTGCGGCCGAGGTAGGGAATACTACGAGCAGTACTTC. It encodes CASCGRGREYYEQYF. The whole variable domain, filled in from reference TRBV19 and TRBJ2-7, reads DGGITQSPKYLFRKEGQNVTLSCEQNLNHDAMYWYRQDPGQGLRLIYYSQIVNDFQKGDIAEGYSVSREKKESFPLTVTSAQKNPTAFYLCASCGRGREYYEQYFGPGTRLTVT.

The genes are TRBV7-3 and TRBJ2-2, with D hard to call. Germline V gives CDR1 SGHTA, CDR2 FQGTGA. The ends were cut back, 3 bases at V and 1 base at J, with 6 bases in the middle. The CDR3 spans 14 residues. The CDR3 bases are TGTGCCAGCAGCTTTCAGCAGAACACCGGGGAGCTGTTTTTT. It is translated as CASSFQQNTGELFF.

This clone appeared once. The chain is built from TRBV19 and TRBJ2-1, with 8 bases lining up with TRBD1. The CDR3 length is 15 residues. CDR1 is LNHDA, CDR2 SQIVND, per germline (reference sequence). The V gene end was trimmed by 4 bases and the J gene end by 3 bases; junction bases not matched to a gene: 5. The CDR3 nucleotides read TGTGCCAGTAGTACGGGACAGGCGATCTACAATGAGCAGTTCTTC. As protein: CASSTGQAIYNEQFF.

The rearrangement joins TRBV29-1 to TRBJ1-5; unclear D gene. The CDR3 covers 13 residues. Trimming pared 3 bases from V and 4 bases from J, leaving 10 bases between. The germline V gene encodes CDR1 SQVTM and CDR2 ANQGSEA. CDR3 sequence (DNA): TGCAGCGTTGAGTGGCAGAAAAATCAGCCCCAGCATTTT. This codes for CSVEWQKNQPQHF.

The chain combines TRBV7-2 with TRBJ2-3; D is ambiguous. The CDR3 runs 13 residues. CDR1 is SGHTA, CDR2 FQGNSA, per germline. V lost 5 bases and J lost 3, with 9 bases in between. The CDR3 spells CASSRPKTDTQYF. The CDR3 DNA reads TGTGCCAGCAGCCGCCCTAAGACAGATACGCAGTATTTT.

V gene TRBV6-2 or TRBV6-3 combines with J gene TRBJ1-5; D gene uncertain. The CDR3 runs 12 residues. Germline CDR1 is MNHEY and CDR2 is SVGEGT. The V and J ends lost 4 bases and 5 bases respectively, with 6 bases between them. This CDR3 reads CASSFGDQPQHF. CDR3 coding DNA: TGTGCCAGCAGTTTTGGGGATCAGCCCCAGCATTTT.

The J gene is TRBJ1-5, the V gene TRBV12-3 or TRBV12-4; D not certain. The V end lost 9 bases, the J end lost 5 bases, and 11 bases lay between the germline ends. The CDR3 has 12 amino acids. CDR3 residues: CARADLHQPQHF. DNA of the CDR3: TGTGCCAGGGCCGACCTGCATCAGCCCCAGCATTTT.

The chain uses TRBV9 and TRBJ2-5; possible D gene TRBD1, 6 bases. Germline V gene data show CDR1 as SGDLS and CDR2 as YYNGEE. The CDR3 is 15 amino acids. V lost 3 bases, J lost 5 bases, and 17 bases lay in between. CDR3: CASSATGYSSETQYF. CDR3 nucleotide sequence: TGTGCCAGCAGCGCTACAGGGTATTCATCGGAGACCCAGTACTTC.

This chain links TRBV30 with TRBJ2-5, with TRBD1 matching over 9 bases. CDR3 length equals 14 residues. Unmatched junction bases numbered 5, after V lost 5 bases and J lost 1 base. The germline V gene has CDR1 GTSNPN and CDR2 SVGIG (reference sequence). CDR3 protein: CAWGETGGQETQYF. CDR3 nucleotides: TGTGCCTGGGGGGAGACAGGGGGCCAAGAGACCCAGTACTTC.

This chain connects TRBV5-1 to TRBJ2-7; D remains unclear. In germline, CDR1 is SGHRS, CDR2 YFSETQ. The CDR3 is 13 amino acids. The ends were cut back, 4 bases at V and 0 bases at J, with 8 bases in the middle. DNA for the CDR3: TGCGCCAGCAGCGCCTCCGACTCCTACGAGCAGTACTTC. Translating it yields CASSASDSYEQYF.

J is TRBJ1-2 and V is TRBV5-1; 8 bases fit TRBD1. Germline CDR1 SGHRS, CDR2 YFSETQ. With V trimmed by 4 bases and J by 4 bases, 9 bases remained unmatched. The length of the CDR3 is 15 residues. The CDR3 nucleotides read TGCGCCAGCAGCCCCCCCCCAGGGGGCAGCTATGGCTACACCTTC. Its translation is CASSPPPGGSYGYTF.

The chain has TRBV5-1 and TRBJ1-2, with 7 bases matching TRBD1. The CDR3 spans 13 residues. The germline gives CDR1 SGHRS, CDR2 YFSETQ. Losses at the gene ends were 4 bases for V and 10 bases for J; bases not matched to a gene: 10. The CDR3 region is CASSMGQSMAYTF. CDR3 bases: TGCGCCAGCAGCATGGGACAGTCTATGGCCTACACCTTC.

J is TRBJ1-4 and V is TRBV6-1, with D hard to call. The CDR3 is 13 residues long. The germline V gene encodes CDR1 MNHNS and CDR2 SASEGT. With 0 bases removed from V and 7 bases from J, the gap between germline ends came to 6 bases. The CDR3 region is CASSEASVEKLFF. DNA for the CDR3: TGTGCCAGCAGTGAAGCGTCGGTTGAAAAACTGTTTTTT.

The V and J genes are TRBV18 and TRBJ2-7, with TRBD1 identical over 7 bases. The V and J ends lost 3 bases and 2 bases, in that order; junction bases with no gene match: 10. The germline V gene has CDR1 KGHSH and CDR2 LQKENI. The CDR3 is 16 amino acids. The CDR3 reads CASSPQTGTVTYEQYF. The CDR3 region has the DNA TGTGCCAGCTCACCCCAAACCGGGACAGTAACCTACGAGCAGTACTTC.

CDR3 amino acids: CASRAGTLNNEQFF. CDR3 in DNA: TGTGCCAGCAGGGCCGGGACTCTAAACAATGAGCAGTTCTTC. The rearrangement joins TRBV6-5 to TRBJ2-1; D possibly corresponds to TRBD2 (6 bases). Germline CDR1 MNHEY, CDR2 SVGAGI. V was cut by 6 bases and J by 5 bases, with 14 bases left in between. The length of the CDR3 is 14 residues.

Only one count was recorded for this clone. The CDR3 DNA reads TGCGCCAGCAGCTTGGATCTACAGGGTCGGAACACTGAAGCTTTCTTT. Its protein product is CASSLDLQGRNTEAFF. The chain is built from TRBV5-1 and TRBJ1-1, with a tentative D call TRBD1 (6 bases). V was clipped by 0 bases and J by 1 base, with 13 bases between them. Per germline, CDR1 SGHRS and CDR2 YFSETQ. The CDR3 has 16 amino acids. The full variable domain, its missing parts supplied by reference TRBV5-1 and TRBJ1-1, is KAGVTQTPRYLIKTRGQQVTLSCSPISGHRSVSWYQQTPGQGLQFLFEYFSETQRNKGNFPGRFSGRQFSNSRSEMNVSTLELGDSALYLCASSLDLQGRNTEAFFGQGTRLTVV.

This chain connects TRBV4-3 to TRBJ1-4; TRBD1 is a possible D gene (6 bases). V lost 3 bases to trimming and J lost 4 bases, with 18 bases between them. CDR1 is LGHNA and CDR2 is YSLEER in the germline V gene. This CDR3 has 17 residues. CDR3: CASSQNSGELGNEKLFF. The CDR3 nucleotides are TGCGCCAGCAGCCAGAACTCAGGGGAGCTCGGTAATGAAAAACTGTTTTTT.

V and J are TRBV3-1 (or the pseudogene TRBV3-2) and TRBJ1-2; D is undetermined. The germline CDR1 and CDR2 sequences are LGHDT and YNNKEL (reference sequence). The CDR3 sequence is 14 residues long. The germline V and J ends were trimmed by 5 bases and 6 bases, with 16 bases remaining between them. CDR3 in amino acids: CASSAMTLVHGYTF. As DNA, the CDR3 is TGTGCCAGCAGCGCAATGACCCTGGTGCATGGCTACACCTTC.

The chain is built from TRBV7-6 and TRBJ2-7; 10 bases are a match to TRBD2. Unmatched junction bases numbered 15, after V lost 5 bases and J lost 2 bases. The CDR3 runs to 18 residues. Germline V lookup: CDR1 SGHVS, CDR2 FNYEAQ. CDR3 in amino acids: CASSPLPNLSGGAYEQYF. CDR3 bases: TGTGCCAGCAGCCCCCTCCCTAATTTGAGCGGGGGGGCCTACGAGCAGTACTTC.

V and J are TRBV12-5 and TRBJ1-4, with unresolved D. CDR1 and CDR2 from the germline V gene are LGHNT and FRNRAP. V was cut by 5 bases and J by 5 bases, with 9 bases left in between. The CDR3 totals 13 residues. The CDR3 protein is CASGRNPNEKLFF. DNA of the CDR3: TGTGCTAGTGGTCGTAACCCGAATGAAAAACTGTTTTTT.

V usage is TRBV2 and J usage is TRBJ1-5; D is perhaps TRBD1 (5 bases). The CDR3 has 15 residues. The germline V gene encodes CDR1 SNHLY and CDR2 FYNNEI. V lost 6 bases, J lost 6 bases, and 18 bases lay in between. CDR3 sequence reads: CASSRATVGSQPQHF. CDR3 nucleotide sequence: TGTGCCAGCAGCCGAGCGACAGTAGGCAGTCAGCCCCAGCATTTT.

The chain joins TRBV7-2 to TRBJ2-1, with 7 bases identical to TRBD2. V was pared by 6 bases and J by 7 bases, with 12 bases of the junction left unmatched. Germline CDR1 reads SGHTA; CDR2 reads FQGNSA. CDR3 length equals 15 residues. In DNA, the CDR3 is TGTGCCAGCAGACTGACGGGCGGGGGTTCGAATGAGCAGTTCTTC. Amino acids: CASRLTGGGSNEQFF.

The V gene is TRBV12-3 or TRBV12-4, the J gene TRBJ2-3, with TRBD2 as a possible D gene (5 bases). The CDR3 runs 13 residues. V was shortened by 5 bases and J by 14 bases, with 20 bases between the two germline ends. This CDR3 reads CASSRATPPAGYF. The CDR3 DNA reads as TGTGCCAGCAGTCGAGCGACCCCCCCGGCGGGGTATTTT.

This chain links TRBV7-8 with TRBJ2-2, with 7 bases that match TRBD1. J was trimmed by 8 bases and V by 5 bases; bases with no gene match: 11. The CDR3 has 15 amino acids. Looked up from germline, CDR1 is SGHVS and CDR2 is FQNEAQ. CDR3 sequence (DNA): TGTGCCAGCAGCCGTCAGCGACAGGGCGTGGGGGAGCTGTTTTTT. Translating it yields CASSRQRQGVGELFF. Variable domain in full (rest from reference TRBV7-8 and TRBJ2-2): GAGVSQSPRYKVAKRGQDVALRCDPISGHVSLFWYQQALGQGPEFLTYFQNEAQLDKSGLPSDRFFAERPEGSVSTLKIQRTQQEDSAVYLCASSRQRQGVGELFFGEGSRLTVL.

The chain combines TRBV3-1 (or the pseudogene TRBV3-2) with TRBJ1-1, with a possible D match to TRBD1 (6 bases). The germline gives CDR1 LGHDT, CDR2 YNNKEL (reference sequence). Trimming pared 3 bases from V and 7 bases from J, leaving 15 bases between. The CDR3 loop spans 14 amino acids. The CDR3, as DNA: TGTGCCAGCAGCCACCACAGGGAGGGGGTTGAAGCTTTCTTT. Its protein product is CASSHHREGVEAFF.

The CDR3 nucleotides are TGTGCCAGTAGTACGAGAAAGGGGGTCACCGGGGAGCTGTTTTTT. Translated: CASSTRKGVTGELFF. This chain connects TRBV19 to TRBJ2-2; perhaps TRBD1 as D (6 bases). Germline CDR1 is LNHDA and CDR2 is SQIVND (reference sequence). V lost 4 bases, J lost 4 bases, and 13 bases lay in between. This CDR3 is 15 amino acids long. Full variable domain (rest looked up from reference TRBV19 and TRBJ2-2): DGGITQSPKYLFRKEGQNVTLSCEQNLNHDAMYWYRQDPGQGLRLIYYSQIVNDFQKGDIAEGYSVSREKKESFPLTVTSAQKNPTAFYLCASSTRKGVTGELFFGEGSRLTVL.

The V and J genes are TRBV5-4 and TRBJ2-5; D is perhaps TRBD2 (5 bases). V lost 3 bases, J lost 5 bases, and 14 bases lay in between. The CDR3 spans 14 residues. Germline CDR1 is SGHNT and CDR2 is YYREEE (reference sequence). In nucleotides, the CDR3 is TGTGCCAGCAGCTCCTATGGCCCGGGGGAGACCCAGTACTTC. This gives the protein CASSSYGPGETQYF.

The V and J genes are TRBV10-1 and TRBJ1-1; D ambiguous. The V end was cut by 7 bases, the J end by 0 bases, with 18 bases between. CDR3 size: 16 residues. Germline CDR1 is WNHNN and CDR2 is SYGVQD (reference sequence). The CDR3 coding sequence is TGCGCCAGCAAAGCGTACCGTCTTTGGCTGAACACTGAAGCTTTCTTT. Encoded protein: CASKAYRLWLNTEAFF.